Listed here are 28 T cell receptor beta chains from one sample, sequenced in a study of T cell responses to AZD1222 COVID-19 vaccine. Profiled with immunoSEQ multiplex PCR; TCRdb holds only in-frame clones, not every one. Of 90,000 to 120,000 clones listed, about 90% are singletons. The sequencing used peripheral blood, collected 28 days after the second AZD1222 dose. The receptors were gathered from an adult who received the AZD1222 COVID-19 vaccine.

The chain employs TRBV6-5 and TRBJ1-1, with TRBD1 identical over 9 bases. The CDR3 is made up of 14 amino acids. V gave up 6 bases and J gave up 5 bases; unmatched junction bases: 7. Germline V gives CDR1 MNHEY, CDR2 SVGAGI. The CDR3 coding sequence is TGTGCCAGCAGCTATAGGACAGGGGAAACTGAAGCTTTCTTT. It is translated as CASSYRTGETEAFF.

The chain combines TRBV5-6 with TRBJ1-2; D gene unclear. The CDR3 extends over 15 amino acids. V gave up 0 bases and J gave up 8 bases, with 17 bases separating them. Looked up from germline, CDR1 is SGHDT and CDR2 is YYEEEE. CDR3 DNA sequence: TGTGCCAGCAGCTTGGGGCTCGAGGAATCTTTGGGCTACACCTTC. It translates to CASSLGLEESLGYTF.

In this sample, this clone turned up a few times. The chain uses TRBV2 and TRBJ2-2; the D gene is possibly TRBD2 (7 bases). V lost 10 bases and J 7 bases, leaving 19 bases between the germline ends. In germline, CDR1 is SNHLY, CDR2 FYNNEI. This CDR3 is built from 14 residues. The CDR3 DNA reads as TGTGCCACCCTAAGGGGGGGCTTGAACGGGGAGCTGTTTTTT. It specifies CATLRGGLNGELFF.

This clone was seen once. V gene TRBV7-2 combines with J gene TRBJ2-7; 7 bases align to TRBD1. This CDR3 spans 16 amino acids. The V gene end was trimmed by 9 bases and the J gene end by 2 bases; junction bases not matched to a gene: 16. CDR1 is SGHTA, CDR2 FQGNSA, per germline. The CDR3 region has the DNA TGTGCCAGTTCAACACGTCAGAACAGGGGCACCTACGAGCAGTACTTC. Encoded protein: CASSTRQNRGTYEQYF.

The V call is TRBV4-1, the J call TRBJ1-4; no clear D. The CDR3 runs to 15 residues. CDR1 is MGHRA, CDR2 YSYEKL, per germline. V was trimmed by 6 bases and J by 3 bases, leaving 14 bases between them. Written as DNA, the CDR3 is TGCGCCAGCAGTCACGCGGCGGAATCTAATGAAAAACTGTTTTTT. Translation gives CASSHAAESNEKLFF.

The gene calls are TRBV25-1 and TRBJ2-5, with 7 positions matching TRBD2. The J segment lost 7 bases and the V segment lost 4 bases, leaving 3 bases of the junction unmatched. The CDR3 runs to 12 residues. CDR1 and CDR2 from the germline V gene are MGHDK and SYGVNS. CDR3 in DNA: TGTGCCAGCAGTGTCGGGGGGTGGACCCAGTACTTC. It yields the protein CASSVGGWTQYF.

In nucleotides, the CDR3 is TGTGCCAGCAGTTTGGAGGCGGGGACTGAAGCTTTCTTT. Translation gives CASSLEAGTEAFF. The V call is TRBV12-3 or TRBV12-4, the J call TRBJ1-1; D not resolved. Trimming pared 3 bases from V and 5 bases from J, leaving 10 bases between. The CDR3 runs 13 residues.

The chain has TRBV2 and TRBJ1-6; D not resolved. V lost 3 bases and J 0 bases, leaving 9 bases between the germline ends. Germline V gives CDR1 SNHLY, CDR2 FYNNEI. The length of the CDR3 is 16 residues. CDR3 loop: CASSEEGSSYNSPLHF. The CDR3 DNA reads TGTGCCAGCAGTGAGGAGGGCAGCTCCTATAATTCACCCCTCCACTTT. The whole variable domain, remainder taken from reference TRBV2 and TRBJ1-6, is EPEVTQTPSHQVTQMGQEVILRCVPISNHLYFYWYRQILGQKVEFLVSFYNNEISEKSEIFDDQFSVERPDGSNFTLKIRSTKLEDSAMYFCASSEEGSSYNSPLHFGNGTRLTVT.

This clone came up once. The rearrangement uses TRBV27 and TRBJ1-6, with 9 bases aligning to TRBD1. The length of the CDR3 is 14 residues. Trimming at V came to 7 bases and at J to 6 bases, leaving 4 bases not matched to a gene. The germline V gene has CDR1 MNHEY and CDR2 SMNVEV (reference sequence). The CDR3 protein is CASTLTGGNSPLHF. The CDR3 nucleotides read TGTGCCAGCACCCTGACAGGGGGTAATTCACCCCTCCACTTT.

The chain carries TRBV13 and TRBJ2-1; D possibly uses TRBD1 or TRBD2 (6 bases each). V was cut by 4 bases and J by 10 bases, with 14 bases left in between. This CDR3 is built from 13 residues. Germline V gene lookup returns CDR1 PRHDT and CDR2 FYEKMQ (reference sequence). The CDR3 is CASSYPGAGEQFF. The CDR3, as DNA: TGTGCCAGCAGCTACCCGGGGGCTGGGGAGCAGTTCTTC.

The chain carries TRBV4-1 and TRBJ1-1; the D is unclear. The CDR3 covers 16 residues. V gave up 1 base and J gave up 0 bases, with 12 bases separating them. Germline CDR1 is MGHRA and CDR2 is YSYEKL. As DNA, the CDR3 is TGCGCCAGCAGCCAAGGACGCCTGAACATGAACACTGAAGCTTTCTTT. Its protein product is CASSQGRLNMNTEAFF.

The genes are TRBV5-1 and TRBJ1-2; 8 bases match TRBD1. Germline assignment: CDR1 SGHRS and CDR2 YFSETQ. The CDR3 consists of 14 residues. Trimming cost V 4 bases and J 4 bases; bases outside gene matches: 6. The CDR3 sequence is CASSPRDRIYGYTF. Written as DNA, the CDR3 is TGCGCCAGCAGCCCAAGGGACAGGATCTATGGCTACACCTTC.

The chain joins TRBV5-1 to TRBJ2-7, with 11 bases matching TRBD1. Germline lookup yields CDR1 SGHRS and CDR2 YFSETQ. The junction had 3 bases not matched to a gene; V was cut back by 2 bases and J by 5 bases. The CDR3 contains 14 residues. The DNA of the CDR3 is TGCGCCAGCAGCTTTAGGGGACAGGGGGACGAGCAGTACTTC. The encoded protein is CASSFRGQGDEQYF. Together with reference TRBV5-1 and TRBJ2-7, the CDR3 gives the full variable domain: KAGVTQTPRYLIKTRGQQVTLSCSPISGHRSVSWYQQTPGQGLQFLFEYFSETQRNKGNFPGRFSGRQFSNSRSEMNVSTLELGDSALYLCASSFRGQGDEQYFGPGTRLTVT.

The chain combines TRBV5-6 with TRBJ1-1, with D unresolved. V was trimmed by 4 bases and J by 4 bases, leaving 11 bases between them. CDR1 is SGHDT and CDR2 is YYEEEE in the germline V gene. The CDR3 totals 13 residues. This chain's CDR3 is CASSLDGGTEAFF. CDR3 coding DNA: TGTGCCAGCAGCCTCGATGGTGGCACTGAAGCTTTCTTT.

CDR3 sequence reads: CASSPSLGGGDSGANVLTF. In nucleotides, the CDR3 is TGTGCCAGCAGTCCCTCCCTGGGGGGGGGAGATTCTGGGGCCAACGTCCTGACTTTC. The chain employs TRBV28 and TRBJ2-6; 7 bases are a match to TRBD2. The V and J ends lost 5 bases and 1 base, in that order; junction bases with no gene match: 14. This CDR3 is 19 amino acids long. The V gene's germline CDR1 is MDHEN and CDR2 SYDVKM.

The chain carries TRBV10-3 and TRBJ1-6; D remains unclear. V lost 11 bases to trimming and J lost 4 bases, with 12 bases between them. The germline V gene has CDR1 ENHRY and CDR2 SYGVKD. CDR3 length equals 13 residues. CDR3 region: CASRLQYNSPLHF. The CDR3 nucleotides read TGTGCCTCGCGACTGCAATATAATTCACCCCTCCACTTT.

CDR3: CASSIGRGILYEQYF. DNA of the CDR3: TGTGCCAGTAGTATAGGACGGGGGATCCTCTACGAGCAGTACTTC. This chain links TRBV19 with TRBJ2-7, with D possibly matching TRBD2 (6 bases). V lost 1 base to trimming and J lost 3 bases, with 13 bases between them. CDR1 is LNHDA, CDR2 SQIVND, per germline (reference sequence). The CDR3 extends over 15 amino acids.

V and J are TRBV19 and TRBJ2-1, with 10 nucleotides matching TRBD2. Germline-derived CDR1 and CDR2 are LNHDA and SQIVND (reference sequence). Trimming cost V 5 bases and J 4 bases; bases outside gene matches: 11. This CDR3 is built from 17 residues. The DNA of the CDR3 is TGTGCCAGTAGTGGGGGTCGAGCGGGAGGGCTGTACAATGAGCAGTTCTTC. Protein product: CASSGGRAGGLYNEQFF.

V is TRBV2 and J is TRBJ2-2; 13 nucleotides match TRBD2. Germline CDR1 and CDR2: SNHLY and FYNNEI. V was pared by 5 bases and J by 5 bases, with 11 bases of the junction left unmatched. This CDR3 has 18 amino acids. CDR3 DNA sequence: TGTGCCAGCAGTACTAGCGGGAGGGCCCTCGCGGGGACCGGGGAGCTGTTTTTT. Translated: CASSTSGRALAGTGELFF.

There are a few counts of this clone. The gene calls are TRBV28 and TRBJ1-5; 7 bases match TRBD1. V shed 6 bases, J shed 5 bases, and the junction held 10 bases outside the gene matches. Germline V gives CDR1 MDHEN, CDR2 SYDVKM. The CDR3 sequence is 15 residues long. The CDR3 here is CASSTGTVQYQPQHF. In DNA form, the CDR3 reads TGTGCCAGCAGCACCGGGACAGTACAATATCAGCCCCAGCATTTT.

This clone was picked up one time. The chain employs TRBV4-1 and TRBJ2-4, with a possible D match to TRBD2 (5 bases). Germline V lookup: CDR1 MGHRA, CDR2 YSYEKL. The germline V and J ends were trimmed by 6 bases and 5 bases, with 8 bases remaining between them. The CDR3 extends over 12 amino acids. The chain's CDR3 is CASRTTQNIQYF. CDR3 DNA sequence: TGCGCCAGCAGGACTACCCAAAACATTCAGTACTTC.

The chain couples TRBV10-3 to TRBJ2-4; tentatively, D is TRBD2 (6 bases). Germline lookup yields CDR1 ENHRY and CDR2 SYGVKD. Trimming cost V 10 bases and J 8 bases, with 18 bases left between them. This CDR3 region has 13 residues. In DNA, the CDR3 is TGTGCCACTGGGGCCTGGGGGGAGGACATTCAGTACTTC. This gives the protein CATGAWGEDIQYF.

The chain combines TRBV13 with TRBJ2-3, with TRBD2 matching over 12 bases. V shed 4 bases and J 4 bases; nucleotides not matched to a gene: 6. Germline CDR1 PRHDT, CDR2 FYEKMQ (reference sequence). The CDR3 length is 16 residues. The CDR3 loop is CASSSLAGGFADTQYF. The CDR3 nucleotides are TGTGCCAGCAGCTCGCTAGCGGGGGGGTTTGCAGATACGCAGTATTTT.

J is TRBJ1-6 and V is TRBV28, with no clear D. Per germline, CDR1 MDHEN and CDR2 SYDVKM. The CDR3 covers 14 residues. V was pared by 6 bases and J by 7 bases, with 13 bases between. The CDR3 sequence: CASSDLDGNSPLHF. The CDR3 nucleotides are TGTGCCAGCAGCGACCTAGATGGAAATTCACCCCTCCACTTT.

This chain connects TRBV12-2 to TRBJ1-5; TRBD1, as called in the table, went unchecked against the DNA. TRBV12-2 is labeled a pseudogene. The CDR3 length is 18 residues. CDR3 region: CASRSPGHSEDSNQPQHF. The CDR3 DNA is TGTGCAAGTCGCTCTCCTGGACACTCTGAGGATAGCAATCAGCCCCAGCATTTT.

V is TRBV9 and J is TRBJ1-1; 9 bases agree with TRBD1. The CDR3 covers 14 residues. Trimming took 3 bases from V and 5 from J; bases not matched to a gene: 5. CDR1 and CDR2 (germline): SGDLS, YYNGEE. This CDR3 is CASSERTGVTEAFF. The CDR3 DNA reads TGTGCCAGCAGCGAGAGGACAGGGGTAACTGAAGCTTTCTTT.

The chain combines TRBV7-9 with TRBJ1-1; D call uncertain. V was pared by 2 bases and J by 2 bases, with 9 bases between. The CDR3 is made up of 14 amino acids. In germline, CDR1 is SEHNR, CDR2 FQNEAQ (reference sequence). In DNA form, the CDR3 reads TGTGCCAGCAGCTTACTCCTAGACAACACTGAAGCTTTCTTT. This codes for CASSLLLDNTEAFF.

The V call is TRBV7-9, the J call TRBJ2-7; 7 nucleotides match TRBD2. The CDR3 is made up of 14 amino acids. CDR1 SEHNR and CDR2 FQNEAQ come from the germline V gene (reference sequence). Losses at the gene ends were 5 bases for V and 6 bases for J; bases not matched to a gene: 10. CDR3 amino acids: CASSIRTGGSEQYF. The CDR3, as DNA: TGTGCCAGCAGCATCCGGACCGGGGGGAGCGAGCAGTACTTC. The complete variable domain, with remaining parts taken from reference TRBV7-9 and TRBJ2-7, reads DTGVSQNPRHKITKRGQNVTFRCDPISEHNRLYWYRQTLGQGPEFLTYFQNEAQLEKSRLLSDRFSAERPKGSFSTLEIQRTEQGDSAMYLCASSIRTGGSEQYFGPGTRLTVT.